The clone carrying this TCR beta chain was detected only a few times. Its target is unknown. With constant-segment primers, 5'RACE yielded cDNA libraries of TCR alpha and TCR beta that carried sample barcodes and UMIs. Each CDR3 protein gets one entry after TCRdb re-called the 5' RACE reads with MiXCR. The sample records 400,000 or so distinct CDR3 sequences, 20% being singletons. The CDR3 is 17 residues long. CDR1 is KGHDR, CDR2 SFDVKD, per germline. Deletions cut 1 base from V and 5 bases from J, with 19 bases between. The data are from a study of T-cell memory formation after mild COVID-19. Background on the study: Largely donor-specific TCR clusters were found.

Overall study results and limits: Of the contracting clones, CD4+ ones lay mainly in CM and EM, and CD8+ ones in EMRA.

This receptor was taken from an adult woman who had mild COVID-19 (a few samples of this study predate the infection). Cell type and time point are not known. The rearrangement joins TRBV24-1 to TRBJ2-5; D might be TRBD2 (7 bases). The sequencing sample was made of PBMCs or a T cell subset sorted from them (not recorded which). The CDR3 region is CATSDFGGGSGTETQYF. The CDR3 DNA sequence: TGTGCCACCAGTGATTTTGGGGGCGGGAGCGGTACGGAGACCCAGTACTTC.